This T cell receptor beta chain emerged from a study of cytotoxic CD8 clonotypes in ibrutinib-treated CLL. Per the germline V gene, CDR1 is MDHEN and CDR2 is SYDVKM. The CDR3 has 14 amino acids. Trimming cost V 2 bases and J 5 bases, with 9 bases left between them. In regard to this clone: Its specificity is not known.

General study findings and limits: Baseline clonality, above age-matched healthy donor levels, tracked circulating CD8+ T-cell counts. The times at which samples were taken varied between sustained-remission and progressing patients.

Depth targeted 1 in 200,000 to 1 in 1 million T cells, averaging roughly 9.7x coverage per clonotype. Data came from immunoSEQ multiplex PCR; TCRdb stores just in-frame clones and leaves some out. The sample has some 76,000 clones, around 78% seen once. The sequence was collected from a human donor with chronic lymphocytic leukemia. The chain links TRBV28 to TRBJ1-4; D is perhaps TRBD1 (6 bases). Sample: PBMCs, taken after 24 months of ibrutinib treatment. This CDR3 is CASSLQGSNEKLFF. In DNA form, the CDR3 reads TGTGCCAGCAGTTTACAGGGGAGCAATGAAAAACTGTTTTTT. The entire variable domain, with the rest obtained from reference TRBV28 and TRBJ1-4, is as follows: DVKVTQSSRYLVKRTGEKVFLECVQDMDHENMFWYRQDPGLGLRLIYFSYDVKMKEKGDIPEGYSVSREKKERFSLILESASTNQTSMYLCASSLQGSNEKLFFGSGTQLSVL.